A single T cell receptor (beta chain) is shown here with its context. As yet, its antigen is unknown. This specimen belongs to a study of shared clonotypes between healthy human individuals. The wider study: CD8 memory received one plate per donor, CD8 naive two, CD4 memory three and CD4 naive three. Study-wide findings and caveats: The authors sampled blood alone, and tissue repertoires likely differ.

TCRdb keeps only in-frame clones here, not all; method: immunoSEQ multiplex PCR. This repertoire shows roughly 700,000 clones, about nine tenths found once; its top ten account for about 34%. In germline, CDR1 is SGHAT, CDR2 FQNNGV. The CDR3 runs to 14 residues. V lost 7 bases, J lost 2 bases, and 6 bases stayed unmatched. Sequenced sample: memory CD8+ T cells from PBMCs. The subset here: CD45RO+ cells pooled with CCR7-negative TemRA cells. This chain links TRBV11-2 with TRBJ2-5, with TRBD1 identical over 8 bases. The sequence derives from a man aged 18 to 29 in good health. Some clones in this sample may be carry-over from other donors' samples. The CDR3 coding sequence is TGTGCCAGCACGGACAGGGTTGAACAAGAGACCCAGTACTTC. This codes for CASTDRVEQETQYF. The full variable domain, rest sourced from reference TRBV11-2 and TRBJ2-5, is EAGVAQSPRYKIIEKRQSVAFWCNPISGHATLYWYQQILGQGPKLLIQFQNNGVVDDSQLPKDRFSAERLKGVDSTLKIQPAKLEDSAVYLCASTDRVEQETQYFGPGTRLLVL.